Listed here are 21 T cell receptor beta chains from one sample, sequenced in a study of STAT5B mutations in CD4+ large granular lymphocyte leukemia (dated by TCRdb to between 2021 and 2024). Library preparation used the immunoSEQ multiplex PCR assay. In its TCRdb copy, this immuneACCESS table keeps in-frame sequences only and misses some clones. Where compared with another copy, unresolved V genes explain less than half of these, and the others have no known cause. For this sample the table gives under 55,000 clones, of which 80% to 90% were detected only once. Of the sample, around 2.6% falls within the top ten clones. The sample was CD4+ T cells from blood buffy coats. The origin of the receptors is a human donor in good health.

This clone was observed once. The rearrangement uses TRBV7-9 and TRBJ2-5, with 7 bases fitting TRBD2. CDR1 is SEHNR and CDR2 is FQNEAQ in the germline V gene (reference sequence). The CDR3 runs 15 residues. V was clipped by 8 bases and J by 7 bases; unmatched bases: 16. CDR3 sequence (DNA): TGTGCCAGCGCTAGGGAGGGGACTGGGTCCGGGACCCAGTACTTC. Its protein product is CASAREGTGSGTQYF.

The chain recombines TRBV30 with TRBJ1-5; maybe TRBD1 (5 bases). The germline V gene encodes CDR1 GTSNPN and CDR2 SVGIG (reference sequence). The CDR3 consists of 16 residues. V was clipped by 0 bases and J by 4 bases, with 16 bases between them. The CDR3 nucleotides read TGTGCCTGGAGTGTATTTGGGGGAGCGTTTAATCAGCCCCAGCATTTT. Its protein product is CAWSVFGGAFNQPQHF.

This sequence joins TRBV6-1 and TRBJ1-3, with D unresolved. V lost 7 bases and J lost 0, with 13 bases in between. CDR3 length: 15 amino acids. Germline assignment: CDR1 MNHNS and CDR2 SASEGT. DNA of the CDR3: TGTGCCAGCATTTCCGGATCCTACTCTGGAAACACCATATATTTT. Amino acids: CASISGSYSGNTIYF.

J is TRBJ2-3 and V is TRBV15; D is unresolved. The CDR3 runs to 16 residues. CDR1 and CDR2 from the germline V gene are LNHNV and YYDKDF (reference sequence). Deletions cut 0 bases from V and 3 bases from J, with 13 bases between. The CDR3 region has the DNA TGTGCCACCAGCAGAGATCGGCGCGGAGCGACAGATACGCAGTATTTT. It yields the protein CATSRDRRGATDTQYF.

The DNA for the CDR3 is TGTGCCAGCACAAGGACACCGTACCAAGAGACCCAGTACTTC. It is translated as CASTRTPYQETQYF. This sequence joins TRBV6-1 and TRBJ2-5, with a possible D match to TRBD1 (5 bases). CDR3 length: 14 amino acids. V was cut by 7 bases and J by 0 bases, with 12 bases left in between. Germline values: CDR1 MNHNS, CDR2 SASEGT.

V and J are TRBV5-5 and TRBJ2-5; D gene unclear. The germline gives CDR1 SGHKS, CDR2 YYEKEE (reference sequence). CDR3 length: 14 residues. Trimming removed 4 bases from V and 5 bases from J, with 15 bases in between. Here the CDR3 reads CASSIGWGSETQYF. The CDR3 region has the DNA TGTGCCAGCAGCATAGGATGGGGTAGTGAGACCCAGTACTTC.

The J gene is TRBJ1-1, the V gene TRBV19, with no clear D. V lost 4 bases and J lost 1, with 13 bases in between. The V gene's germline CDR1 is LNHDA and CDR2 SQIVND (reference sequence). The length of the CDR3 is 15 residues. CDR3 sequence: CASSTLETQNTEAFF. CDR3 in DNA: TGTGCCAGTAGTACCCTGGAGACCCAGAACACTGAAGCTTTCTTT.

J is TRBJ2-1 and V is TRBV30, with TRBD2 identical over 10 bases. CDR3 size: 15 residues. Germline-derived CDR1 and CDR2 are GTSNPN and SVGIG (reference sequence). Germline trimming cut 4 bases from V and 0 bases from J; bases unmatched to any gene: 3. In nucleotides, the CDR3 is TGTGCCTGGATTTTAGCGGGAGGCTCCTACAATGAGCAGTTCTTC. It yields the protein CAWILAGGSYNEQFF.

The sample holds a few counts of this clone. CDR3: CASSSLSGDTGELFF. Written as DNA, the CDR3 is TGTGCCAGCAGTTCACTTAGCGGGGACACCGGGGAGCTGTTTTTT. This chain joins TRBV6-5 and TRBJ2-2; 8 nucleotides agree with TRBD2. From germline, CDR1 is MNHEY and CDR2 SVGAGI. V shed 4 bases and J 3 bases; nucleotides not matched to a gene: 4. CDR3 length: 15 residues.

J is TRBJ1-5 and V is TRBV6-5; D is undetermined. From germline, CDR1 is MNHEY and CDR2 SVGAGI. V was shortened by 5 bases and J by 0 bases, with 11 bases between the two germline ends. This CDR3 has 15 residues. The CDR3 loop is CASSTTKYSNQPQHF. CDR3 DNA sequence: TGTGCCAGCAGTACCACAAAATATAGCAATCAGCCCCAGCATTTT.

V and J are TRBV28 and TRBJ2-5; no definite D call. The CDR3 consists of 14 residues. Trimming pared 6 bases from V and 2 bases from J, leaving 13 bases between. Germline CDR1 reads MDHEN; CDR2 reads SYDVKM. CDR3 sequence (DNA): TGTGCCAGCAGCCCCCAGCTGCTACAAGAGACCCAGTACTTC. This gives the protein CASSPQLLQETQYF.

This chain connects TRBV7-9 to TRBJ2-7, with 7 nucleotides matching TRBD1. From germline, CDR1 is SEHNR and CDR2 FQNEAQ (reference sequence). J gave up 3 bases and V 5 bases, and 7 bases lay outside the gene matches. The CDR3 loop spans 14 amino acids. In nucleotides, the CDR3 is TGTGCCAGCAGCCCGGGACAGTCTAGCTACGAGCAGTACTTC. Its protein product is CASSPGQSSYEQYF.

The J gene is TRBJ2-1, the V gene TRBV2; TRBD2 matches at 10 bases. V trimming: 8 bases; J trimming: 6 bases; junction bases outside the gene matches: 22. The germline gives CDR1 SNHLY, CDR2 FYNNEI. The CDR3 is made up of 19 amino acids. The CDR3 DNA reads as TGTGCCAGCCGGAACTTTCTTATGGCTAGCGGGAGTCTGTTCAATGAGCAGTTCTTC. It yields the protein CASRNFLMASGSLFNEQFF.

This chain connects TRBV6-5 to TRBJ1-1; tentative D call: TRBD1 (6 bases). Trimming removed 6 bases from V and 0 bases from J, with 14 bases in between. Per the germline V gene, CDR1 is MNHEY and CDR2 is SVGAGI. This CDR3 has 15 amino acids. The CDR3 sequence is CASRPTGYMNTEAFF. CDR3 bases: TGTGCCAGCAGACCGACAGGTTACATGAACACTGAAGCTTTCTTT.

The CDR3 DNA reads TGTGCCAGCAGCCCCGGCAGGGGGCGGGAGACCCAGTACTTC. It translates to CASSPGRGRETQYF. The chain joins TRBV13 to TRBJ2-5; 8 bases align to TRBD1. Germline assignment: CDR1 PRHDT and CDR2 FYEKMQ (reference sequence). V lost 5 bases, J lost 5 bases, and 7 bases stayed unmatched. This CDR3 has 14 amino acids.

The V gene is TRBV7-9, the J gene TRBJ2-2, with 9 bases fitting TRBD1. CDR1 SEHNR and CDR2 FQNEAQ come from the germline V gene (reference sequence). This CDR3 region has 16 residues. Trimming removed 5 bases from V and 5 bases from J; junction bases left unmatched: 9. In nucleotides, the CDR3 is TGTGCCAGCAGCAGACGGGACAGGGATGTAACCGGGGAGCTGTTTTTT. Its translation: CASSRRDRDVTGELFF.

The chain is built from TRBV28 and TRBJ2-7; TRBD2 matches 9 bases. There are 15 residues in the CDR3. Germline CDR1 reads MDHEN; CDR2 reads SYDVKM. V gave up 4 bases and J gave up 5 bases; unmatched junction bases: 9. The CDR3 DNA is TGTGCCAGCAGTTGGCGAGCTAGCGGGAATCACGAGCAGTACTTC. Protein product: CASSWRASGNHEQYF.

The rearrangement joins TRBV11-2 to TRBJ2-1; 9 nucleotides line up with TRBD2. V lost 1 base, J lost 5 bases, and 6 bases stayed unmatched. Germline assignment: CDR1 SGHAT and CDR2 FQNNGV. The CDR3 contains 16 residues. This CDR3 reads CASSLVSLAGDNEQFF. DNA of the CDR3: TGTGCCAGCAGCTTAGTCTCACTAGCGGGTGACAATGAGCAGTTCTTC.

The chain is built from TRBV7-2 and TRBJ2-5; 8 bases are a match to TRBD2. The CDR3 is made up of 16 amino acids. J was trimmed by 4 bases and V by 0 bases; bases with no gene match: 7. Germline V gene sequence: CDR1 SGHTA, CDR2 FQGNSA. This chain's CDR3 is CASSLAPSGRGETQYF. The CDR3 DNA reads as TGTGCCAGCAGCTTAGCGCCAAGCGGGAGAGGAGAGACCCAGTACTTC.

The chain carries TRBV18 and TRBJ1-4; a weak D match, TRBD1 (5 bases). V was cut by 5 bases and J by 6 bases, with 16 bases left in between. Germline values: CDR1 KGHSH, CDR2 LQKENI. The CDR3 contains 15 residues. In DNA, the CDR3 is TGTGCCAGCTCAACCCAGAGGGCGGGGGATGAAAAACTGTTTTTT. Translated: CASSTQRAGDEKLFF. Complete variable domain (other parts from reference TRBV18 and TRBJ1-4): NAGVMQNPRHLVRRRGQEARLRCSPMKGHSHVYWYRQLPEEGLKFMVYLQKENIIDESGMPKERFSAEFPKEGPSILRIQQVVRGDSAAYFCASSTQRAGDEKLFFGSGTQLSVL.

This chain joins TRBV27 and TRBJ1-1; D call uncertain. Germline assignment: CDR1 MNHEY and CDR2 SMNVEV (reference sequence). This CDR3 has 15 residues. The ends were cut back, 2 bases at V and 4 bases at J, with 14 bases in the middle. CDR3 DNA: TGTGCCAGCAGTTTAACCGTCTCCGGGTCCACTGAAGCTTTCTTT. Amino acids: CASSLTVSGSTEAFF.